The 2 T cell receptor beta chains presented below share a single source sample, sequenced in a study of blood T cell repertoires in COVID-19. Generated by immunoSEQ multiplex PCR, the TCRdb table keeps only in-frame clones and is missing some. Of around 170,000 clones in the sample, more than 75% were seen once. The sample taken for sequencing was PBMCs or T cells enriched from blood (not recorded which). All receptors derive from a man between 60 and 75 years old who had been exposed to COVID-19.

V is TRBV4-2 and J is TRBJ2-1, with 16 nucleotides matching TRBD2. Germline lookup yields CDR1 LGHNA and CDR2 YNFKEQ. The CDR3 loop spans 20 amino acids. The trim removed 4 bases at V and 2 bases at J, leaving 11 bases unmatched. DNA of the CDR3: TGTGCCAGCAGCCGGAGGGGGACTAGCGGGAGGGCGATGCCCTACAATGAGCAGTTCTTC. Amino acids: CASSRRGTSGRAMPYNEQFF.

J is TRBJ2-4 and V is TRBV10-3; 8 bases line up with TRBD2. CDR1 ENHRY and CDR2 SYGVKD come from the germline V gene. The CDR3 extends over 15 amino acids. V shed 3 bases, J shed 8 bases, and the junction held 9 bases outside the gene matches. The DNA of the CDR3 is TGTGCCATCAGTGATTCAGCGGGAGAGGCAGACATTCAGTACTTC. It specifies CAISDSAGEADIQYF.